The rows below give T cell receptor beta chains drawn from one sample of a study of vaccination and CD4 T cells after COVID-19. Their specific antigens are unknown. TCRdb ran MiXCR on the PCR reads and lists one entry per CDR3 protein. The sample includes roughly 2,100 distinct CDR3 sequences, about three fifths of them seen just once. Source material: CD4+ T cells from blood, cultured in vitro. All receptors come from a human donor in good health. Both conserved end residues are part of each CDR3. The D gene is left open where the match is weak. The size field is filled for only some rows; it gives once, few, many or a size class.

j_gene: TRBJ2-7; d_gene: TRBD2; abundance: once; len: 18; v_gene: TRBV6-1; CDR3nt: TGTGCCAGCAGTGGACGTAAGCGGGAGGCCCGAAGCTCCTACGAGCAGTACTTC; CDR3aa: CASSGRKREARSSYEQYF
j_gene: TRBJ1-2; d_gene: -; abundance: -; len: 15; v_gene: TRBV5-1; CDR3nt: TGCGCCAGCAGCGCGGGGGGCTCAGCTAACTATGGCTACACCTTC; CDR3aa: CASSAGGSANYGYTF
j_gene: TRBJ1-5; d_gene: -; abundance: -; len: 13; v_gene: TRBV10-2; CDR3nt: TGCGCCAGCAGTCGACAGGGCAATCAGCCCCAGCATTTT; CDR3aa: CASSRQGNQPQHF
j_gene: TRBJ2-2; d_gene: TRBD1; abundance: -; len: 15; v_gene: TRBV7-3; CDR3nt: TGTGCCAGCAGCTCATCGGGACAGCACACCGGGGAGCTGTTTTTT; CDR3aa: CASSSSGQHTGELFF
j_gene: TRBJ2-3; d_gene: -; abundance: -; len: 15; v_gene: TRBV7-9; CDR3nt: TGTGCCAGCAGCCCCGGAGGGGGCCTCACAGATACGCAGTATTTT; CDR3aa: CASSPGGGLTDTQYF
j_gene: TRBJ1-6; d_gene: -; abundance: once; len: 16; v_gene: TRBV7-2; CDR3nt: TGTGCCAGCAGCTTAGTTGGGGGGGTCGATGGTTCACCCCTCCACTTT; CDR3aa: CASSLVGGVDGSPLHF
j_gene: TRBJ1-2; d_gene: -; abundance: -; len: 13; v_gene: TRBV19; CDR3nt: TGTGCCAGTAGCCGAGTGACCCGAGGGGGCTACACCTTC; CDR3aa: CASSRVTRGGYTF
j_gene: TRBJ2-3; d_gene: -; abundance: few; len: 13; v_gene: TRBV27; CDR3nt: TGTGCCAGCAAGAGGGGGATGGCAGATACGCAGTATTTT; CDR3aa: CASKRGMADTQYF
j_gene: TRBJ2-1; d_gene: -; abundance: large; len: 15; v_gene: TRBV7-2; CDR3nt: TGTGCCAGCAGCTTAAACCGACAGATCTACAATGAGCAGTTCTTC; CDR3aa: CASSLNRQIYNEQFF
j_gene: TRBJ2-5; d_gene: TRBD2; abundance: -; len: 15; v_gene: TRBV7-2; CDR3nt: TGTGCCAGCAGCTTCGTGGCGGGGGTAGGGGAGACCCAGTACTTC; CDR3aa: CASSFVAGVGETQYF
j_gene: TRBJ1-1; d_gene: -; abundance: -; len: 16; v_gene: TRBV11-2; CDR3nt: TGTGCCAGCAGCTTAAAGGGCCACGGTTTAAACACTGAAGCTTTCTTT; CDR3aa: CASSLKGHGLNTEAFF
j_gene: TRBJ2-7; d_gene: -; abundance: few; len: 12; v_gene: TRBV20-1; CDR3nt: TGCAGTGCTAGGGGGGACCTTGGCGAGCAGTACTTC; CDR3aa: CSARGDLGEQYF
j_gene: TRBJ2-3; d_gene: -; abundance: -; len: 11; v_gene: TRBV7-8; CDR3nt: TGTGCCAGCAGCTTAGAGGGGAAGCAGTATTTT; CDR3aa: CASSLEGKQYF
j_gene: TRBJ2-4; d_gene: -; abundance: -; len: 13; v_gene: TRBV7-2; CDR3nt: TGTGCCAGCAGCTTAGATCACCGGGCCATTCAGTACTTC; CDR3aa: CASSLDHRAIQYF
j_gene: TRBJ1-4; d_gene: TRBD1; abundance: once; len: 14; v_gene: TRBV19; CDR3nt: TGTGCCACTAGACCGGGACAGCCTAATGAAAAACTGTTTTTT; CDR3aa: CATRPGQPNEKLFF
j_gene: TRBJ1-5; d_gene: -; abundance: -; len: 15; v_gene: TRBV28; CDR3nt: TGTGCCAGCAGTTATACAGGGTTGGGCAATCAGCCCCAGCATTTT; CDR3aa: CASSYTGLGNQPQHF
j_gene: TRBJ2-1; d_gene: TRBD2; abundance: -; len: 15; v_gene: TRBV20-1; CDR3nt: TGCAGTGCTATCTATAGCGGGGGTTCCTACAATGAGCAGTTCTTC; CDR3aa: CSAIYSGGSYNEQFF
j_gene: TRBJ1-3; d_gene: -; abundance: -; len: 14; v_gene: TRBV7-2; CDR3nt: TGTGCCAGCAGCTTATGGGGGCTCGGAAACACCATATATTTT; CDR3aa: CASSLWGLGNTIYF
j_gene: TRBJ2-3; d_gene: -; abundance: -; len: 12; v_gene: TRBV9; CDR3nt: TGTGCCAGCAGCTCCGGACCAGATACGCAGTATTTT; CDR3aa: CASSSGPDTQYF
j_gene: TRBJ1-1; d_gene: -; abundance: few; len: 15; v_gene: TRBV7-2; CDR3nt: TGTGCCAGCAGCCTTGCGGACCAGGCGTGGACTGAAGCTTTCTTT; CDR3aa: CASSLADQAWTEAFF
j_gene: TRBJ2-5; d_gene: TRBD1; abundance: -; len: 14; v_gene: TRBV2; CDR3nt: TGTGCCAGCAGAAATACAGGGGGCGGTGAGACCCAGTACTTC; CDR3aa: CASRNTGGGETQYF
j_gene: TRBJ1-2; d_gene: TRBD1; abundance: few; len: 12; v_gene: TRBV20-1; CDR3nt: TGCAGTTCTGGACAGGGCGTCTATGGCTACACCTTC; CDR3aa: CSSGQGVYGYTF
j_gene: TRBJ2-5; d_gene: TRBD2; abundance: few; len: 13; v_gene: TRBV7-3; CDR3nt: TGTGCCAGCAGCTTTGCGGGAGAAGAGACCCAGTACTTC; CDR3aa: CASSFAGEETQYF
j_gene: TRBJ1-5; d_gene: -; abundance: few; len: 14; v_gene: TRBV25-1; CDR3nt: TGTGCCAGCAGTGGCAGGGCTGGGGATCAGCCCCAGCATTTT; CDR3aa: CASSGRAGDQPQHF
j_gene: TRBJ2-7; d_gene: TRBD1; abundance: few; len: 16; v_gene: TRBV7-2; CDR3nt: TGTGCCAGCAGCTTTGGAATTGGGACAGCCTCCTACGAGCAGTACTTC; CDR3aa: CASSFGIGTASYEQYF
j_gene: TRBJ1-4; d_gene: -; abundance: -; len: 15; v_gene: TRBV4-3; CDR3nt: TGCGCCAGCAGCCAAGACCGGGAGGGTGGGGAAAAACTGTTTTTT; CDR3aa: CASSQDREGGEKLFF
j_gene: TRBJ1-6; d_gene: -; abundance: -; len: 14; v_gene: TRBV2; CDR3nt: TGTGCCAGCAGGTATAACGGGGTCAATTCACCCCTCCACTTT; CDR3aa: CASRYNGVNSPLHF
j_gene: TRBJ2-5; d_gene: -; abundance: -; len: 13; v_gene: TRBV18; CDR3nt: TGTGCCAGCTCACCGACCGAACAAGAGACCCAGTACTTC; CDR3aa: CASSPTEQETQYF
j_gene: TRBJ2-3; d_gene: TRBD2; abundance: -; len: 17; v_gene: TRBV7-6; CDR3nt: TGTGCCAGCAGCCCAGTCGGGACTAGCGGGGGGACAGATACGCAGTATTTT; CDR3aa: CASSPVGTSGGTDTQYF